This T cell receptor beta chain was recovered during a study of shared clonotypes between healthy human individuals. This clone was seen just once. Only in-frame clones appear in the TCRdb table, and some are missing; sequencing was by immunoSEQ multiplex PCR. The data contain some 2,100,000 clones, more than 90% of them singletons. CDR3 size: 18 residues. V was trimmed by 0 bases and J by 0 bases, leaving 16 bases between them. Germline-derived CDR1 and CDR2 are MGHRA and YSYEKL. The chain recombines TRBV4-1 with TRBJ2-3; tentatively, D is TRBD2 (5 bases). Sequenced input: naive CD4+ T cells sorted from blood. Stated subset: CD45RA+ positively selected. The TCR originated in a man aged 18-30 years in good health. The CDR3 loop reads CASSQDEGPETSTDTQYF. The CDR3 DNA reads TGCGCCAGCAGCCAAGATGAGGGTCCTGAAACTAGCACAGATACGCAGTATTTT.